This T cell receptor beta chain was recorded in a study of OX40 agonist ivuxolimab in advanced cancers. Findings and limits, study-wide: There were also nonresponders showing low normalized T-cell clonal expansion. What antigens the expanded peripheral T cells recognized was never established. Doses of 0.1 to 3.0 mg/kg were accompanied by clonal expansion of CD4+ and CD8+ blood T cells by week 6.

The CDR3 has 15 amino acids. J was trimmed by 2 bases and V by 1 base; bases with no gene match: 4. Germline V gene lookup returns CDR1 SGHNT and CDR2 YYREEE (reference sequence). Of note for this clone: Its antigen is not known.

The method was immunoSEQ multiplex PCR; TCRdb's version includes in-frame clones alone and lacks a portion of them. The sample holds around 75,000 clones, almost 90% seen once. The chain recombines TRBV5-4 with TRBJ2-7; TRBD2 matches 9 bases. The sequence came from an adult with an advanced solid tumor such as melanoma, head and neck, liver or kidney cancer. Sequences were derived from CD4+ or CD8+ T cells sorted from blood, sampled in a trial of the OX40 agonist ivuxolimab. In DNA, the CDR3 is TGTGCCAGCAGCTTGCCTAGCGGGGATACCTACGAGCAGTACTTC. As protein: CASSLPSGDTYEQYF.